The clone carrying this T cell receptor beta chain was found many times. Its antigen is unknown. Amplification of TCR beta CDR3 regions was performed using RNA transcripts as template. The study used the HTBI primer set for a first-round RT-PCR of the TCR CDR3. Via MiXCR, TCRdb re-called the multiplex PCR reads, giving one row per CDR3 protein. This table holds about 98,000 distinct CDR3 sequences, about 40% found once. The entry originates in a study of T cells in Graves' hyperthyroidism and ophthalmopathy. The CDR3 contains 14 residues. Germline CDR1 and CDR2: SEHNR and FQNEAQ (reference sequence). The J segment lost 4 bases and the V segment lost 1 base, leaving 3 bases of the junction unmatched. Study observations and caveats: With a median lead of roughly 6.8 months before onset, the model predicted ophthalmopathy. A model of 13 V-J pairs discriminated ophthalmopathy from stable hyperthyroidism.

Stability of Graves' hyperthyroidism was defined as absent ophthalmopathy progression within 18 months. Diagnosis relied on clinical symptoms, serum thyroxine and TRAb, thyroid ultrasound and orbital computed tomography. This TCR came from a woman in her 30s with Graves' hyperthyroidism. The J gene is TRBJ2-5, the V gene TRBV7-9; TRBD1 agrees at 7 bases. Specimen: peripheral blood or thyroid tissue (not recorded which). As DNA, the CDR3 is TGTGCCAGCAGCTTAGGGGACAGTGGAGAGACCCAGTACTTC. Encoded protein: CASSLGDSGETQYF.